This is a list of T cell receptor beta chains from one sample in a study of CD8+CD57+ T cells in acquired aplastic anemia. TCRdb redid the calling of the reads with MiXCR, one entry per CDR3 protein. The sample records 150,000 to 200,000 distinct CDR3 sequences, around 66% being singletons. What was sequenced was sorted CD4+, CD8+, or CD8+CD57+ T cells (not recorded which) from PBMCs. These receptors were obtained from a human donor with severe aplastic anemia or a healthy control (not recorded which). The CDR3 runs from the conserved cysteine through the conserved F or W. A D gene is named only where the DNA matches it firmly. Part of the rows lack a size; the others show once, few, many or a class for expanded clones.

>few|TRBV2|NA|TRBJ1-6
CASSQEANNGSPLHF
TGTGCCAGCAGTCAAGAGGCCAATAATGGTTCACCCCTCCACTTT
>NA|TRBV5-8|NA|TRBJ1-1
CASSLDPHGVNTEAFF
TGTGCCAGCAGCTTGGACCCACATGGGGTGAACACTGAAGCTTTCTTT
>few|TRBV29-1|NA|TRBJ1-5
CSYLQGVGQPQHF
TGCAGCTACCTACAGGGAGTAGGGCAGCCCCAGCATTTT
>once|TRBV7-9|TRBD1|TRBJ2-1
CACRQGSGELFF
TGTGCCTGTAGACAGGGGTCCGGTGAGCTGTTCTTC
>once|TRBV11-1|NA|TRBJ1-3
CASSYSGTEYKARNTIYF
TGTGCCAGCAGCTACTCCGGGACGGAGTATAAGGCCCGAAACACCATATATTTT
>once|TRBV9|NA|TRBJ1-2
CASSVEQSYGYTF
TGTGCCAGCAGCGTAGAACAGTCCTACGGCTACACCTTC
>NA|TRBV5-1|NA|TRBJ1-1
CASSLIGGGETEAFF
TGCGCCAGCAGCTTGATCGGGGGCGGGGAAACTGAAGCTTTCTTT
>NA|TRBV12-3/TRBV12-4|NA|TRBJ1-2
CASSLEGYGYTF
TGTGCCAGCAGTTTGGAAGGTTATGGCTACACCTTC
>many|TRBV19|NA|TRBJ1-1
CASGVGNTEAFF
TGTGCCAGTGGAGTGGGGAACACTGAAGCTTTCTTT
>NA|TRBV7-6|TRBD2|TRBJ2-7
CASSSLAGSYEQYF
TGTGCCAGCAGCTCACTAGCGGGTTCCTACGAGCAGTACTTC